A single sample gave rise to the 12 T cell receptor beta chains below, sequenced in a study of T cells in localized non-small cell lung cancer. Only in-frame clones appear in the TCRdb table, and some are missing; sequencing was by immunoSEQ multiplex PCR. The data contain 70,000 or so clones, roughly 83% of them singletons. The source material was peripheral blood, sampled before any cancer treatment. The receptor set was obtained from a female donor older than 55 with stage I lung adenocarcinoma.

The V gene is TRBV7-8, the J gene TRBJ2-7, with 14 bases identical to TRBD2. Germline V gene data show CDR1 as SGHVS and CDR2 as FQNEAQ. CDR3 length: 16 amino acids. V dropped 1 base and J dropped 5; count of bases not matched to a gene: 4. CDR3 loop: CASSLGTSGRLNEQYF. In nucleotides, the CDR3 is TGTGCCAGCAGCTTAGGGACTAGCGGGAGGTTGAACGAGCAGTACTTC.

This CDR3 is CARSLGQVVQETQYF. CDR3 sequence (DNA): TGTGCCAGAAGCTTGGGGCAGGTGGTCCAAGAGACCCAGTACTTC. The rearrangement uses TRBV5-3 and TRBJ2-5; D remains ambiguous. TRBV5-3 is labeled an ORF, and its function is uncertain. The V end lost 0 bases, the J end lost 1 base, and 10 bases lay between the germline ends. This CDR3 region has 15 residues.

The chain joins TRBV7-2 to TRBJ1-3, with a possible D match to TRBD1 (5 bases). Looked up from germline, CDR1 is SGHTA and CDR2 is FQGNSA. V was trimmed by 0 bases and J by 10 bases, leaving 10 bases between them. The CDR3 has 13 amino acids. The CDR3 spells CASSLAIGATIYF. The CDR3 DNA reads as TGTGCCAGCAGCTTAGCCATAGGGGCTACCATATATTTT.

The rearrangement uses TRBV5-1 and TRBJ2-2; 7 bases map to TRBD2. After removal of 3 bases from V and 0 bases from J, the junction contained 5 bases not matched to a gene. Germline CDR1 SGHRS, CDR2 YFSETQ. This CDR3 contains 16 residues. For the CDR3, the DNA is TGCGCCAGCAGCTCCCCGAGCGGGGCGAACACCGGGGAGCTGTTTTTT. Encoded protein: CASSSPSGANTGELFF.

This clone has at least ten counts. The chain carries TRBV15 and TRBJ1-2; 7 positions match TRBD1. The trim removed 2 bases at V and 5 bases at J, leaving 5 bases unmatched. The CDR3 consists of 14 residues. The germline gives CDR1 LNHNV, CDR2 YYDKDF (reference sequence). CDR3 protein: CATSRLGQTYGYTF. The CDR3 nucleotides read TGTGCCACCAGCAGACTGGGACAGACATATGGCTACACCTTC. The full variable domain, with the rest looked up from reference TRBV15 and TRBJ1-2, is DAMVIQNPRYQVTQFGKPVTLSCSQTLNHNVMYWYQQKSSQAPKLLFHYYDKDFNNEADTPDNFQSRRPNTSFCFLDIRSPGLGDTAMYLCATSRLGQTYGYTFGSGTRLTVV.

This clone has just a few counts. The CDR3 nucleotides are TGTGCCAGCAGCCCATGGACGGATGCTGAAGCTTTCTTT. Translating it yields CASSPWTDAEAFF. The genes are TRBV9 and TRBJ1-1, with D unresolved. V was shortened by 4 bases and J by 6 bases, with 13 bases between the two germline ends. From germline, CDR1 is SGDLS and CDR2 YYNGEE. The CDR3 runs to 13 residues.

The CDR3 DNA is TGCGCCAGCAGTGGCGTACGGATCGCACAAAGTCGGGCCAACGTCCTGACTTTC. This gives the protein CASSGVRIAQSRANVLTF. This chain connects TRBV10-1 to TRBJ2-6; D remains unclear. The V end lost 4 bases, the J end lost 5 bases, and 21 bases lay between the germline ends. This CDR3 spans 18 amino acids. From germline, CDR1 is WNHNN and CDR2 SYGVQD (reference sequence).

The chain couples TRBV5-1 to TRBJ1-2; TRBD1 matches 8 bases. Germline assignment: CDR1 SGHRS and CDR2 YFSETQ. This CDR3 is 16 amino acids long. J gave up 5 bases and V 5 bases, and 14 bases lay outside the gene matches. CDR3 residues: CASRFTDRGGDYGYTF. The CDR3 DNA sequence: TGCGCCAGCAGGTTTACCGACAGGGGAGGAGATTATGGCTACACCTTC.

This chain uses TRBV6-6 with TRBJ2-5; 13 nucleotides match TRBD2. Germline V gene data show CDR1 as MNHNY and CDR2 as SVGAGI (reference sequence). This CDR3 region has 15 residues. V lost 0 bases to trimming and J lost 5 bases; unmatched junction nucleotides: 0. The DNA for the CDR3 is TGTGCCAGCAGTTACTCGACTAGCGGGAGGGAGACCCAGTACTTC. Translated: CASSYSTSGRETQYF.

The chain links TRBV29-1 to TRBJ2-3; D is uncertain. The germline V and J ends were trimmed by 4 bases and 2 bases, with 13 bases remaining between them. The CDR3 has 14 residues. Looked up from germline, CDR1 is SQVTM and CDR2 is ANQGSEA. The CDR3 nucleotides read TGCAGCGTTGTACACCCCCAGGCCACAGATACGCAGTATTTT. This translates into CSVVHPQATDTQYF.

The V and J genes are TRBV11-2 and TRBJ1-1; possible D gene TRBD1, 5 bases. This CDR3 is built from 17 residues. The V gene lost 3 bases and the J gene lost 3 bases, with 20 bases spanning the gap. Germline-derived CDR1 and CDR2 are SGHAT and FQNNGV. The CDR3 reads CASSFAGLTSGYTEAFF. CDR3 DNA: TGTGCCAGCAGCTTCGCGGGGCTAACTTCAGGGTACACTGAAGCTTTCTTT.

This clone was counted only a few times. The chain joins TRBV5-1 to TRBJ1-1, with unresolved D. CDR3 length equals 14 residues. Germline V gene lookup returns CDR1 SGHRS and CDR2 YFSETQ. V gave up 2 bases and J gave up 4 bases, with 12 bases separating them. CDR3 amino acids: CASSLGNRGTEAFF. CDR3 coding DNA: TGCGCCAGCAGCTTAGGGAACCGGGGCACTGAAGCTTTCTTT.